The next 23 T cell receptor beta chains were all read from a single sample in a study of T-cell reconstitution after alpha-beta-depleted transplantation in children. The TCRbeta library was prepared with unique molecular identifiers. One entry per CDR3 protein results from TCRdb running MiXCR on the PCR reads. The table lists fewer than 250,000 distinct CDR3 sequences, 8.2% of them singletons. Specimen: PBMCs, mostly from graft donor cells, collected 180 days after TCRalphabeta/CD19-depleted stem cell transplant. These receptors originate from a male patient younger than 18 who had a stem cell transplant for acute lymphoblastic leukemia, so the T cells may come from the graft donor.

This clonotype was counted a few times. The chain couples TRBV28 to TRBJ2-5; the D gene could be TRBD1 or TRBD2 (5 bases each). This CDR3 is 15 amino acids long. V was cut by 10 bases and J by 3 bases, with 21 bases left in between. Germline V lookup: CDR1 MDHEN, CDR2 SYDVKM. As DNA, the CDR3 is TGTGCCACCAGAAGCACCGGGGCTGGAGAAGAGACCCAGTACTTC. It encodes CATRSTGAGEETQYF.

This clonotype was detected ten times or more. The chain carries TRBV20-1 and TRBJ1-4; maybe TRBD1 (5 bases). CDR1 and CDR2 (germline): DFQATT, SNEGSKA (reference sequence). Trimming removed 0 bases from V and 9 bases from J, with 8 bases in between. The CDR3 has 12 amino acids. The CDR3 nucleotides read TGCAGTGCTAGAGACAGGGATCAAAAACTGTTTTTT. This gives the protein CSARDRDQKLFF.

The table lists this clonotype with many counts. The chain links TRBV29-1 to TRBJ1-1, with D possibly matching TRBD1 (5 bases). CDR1 and CDR2 from the germline V gene are SQVTM and ANQGSEA. There are 13 residues in the CDR3. The ends were cut back, 4 bases at V and 3 bases at J, with 12 bases in the middle. The chain's CDR3 is CSVVRGDHTEAFF. CDR3 bases: TGCAGCGTTGTCCGGGGCGACCACACTGAAGCTTTCTTT.

This clonotype was seen at least ten times. The chain uses TRBV12-3 or TRBV12-4 and TRBJ2-5; unclear D gene. CDR3 length: 15 residues. Trimming removed 6 bases at V and 0 bases at J, with 14 bases between. The CDR3 nucleotides read TGTGCCAGCAGACGTGGGCAAAAGGACCAAGAGACCCAGTACTTC. Amino acids: CASRRGQKDQETQYF.

The chain recombines TRBV18 with TRBJ2-4, with D possibly being TRBD1 (5 bases). CDR1 and CDR2 from the germline V gene are KGHSH and LQKENI. The CDR3 is made up of 15 amino acids. The V end lost 3 bases, the J end lost 0 bases, and 9 bases lay between the germline ends. This CDR3 reads CASSPTGLAKNIQYF. Written as DNA, the CDR3 is TGTGCCAGCTCACCCACAGGCCTAGCCAAAAACATTCAGTACTTC. Full variable domain (missing parts from reference TRBV18 and TRBJ2-4): NAGVMQNPRHLVRRRGQEARLRCSPMKGHSHVYWYRQLPEEGLKFMVYLQKENIIDESGMPKERFSAEFPKEGPSILRIQQVVRGDSAAYFCASSPTGLAKNIQYFGAGTRLSVL.

This clonotype was seen many times. The chain links TRBV4-1 to TRBJ2-1; 9 nucleotides align to TRBD2. V lost 1 base and J lost 7; bases outside the gene matches: 14. Germline V gene lookup returns CDR1 MGHRA and CDR2 YSYEKL. The CDR3 is made up of 18 amino acids. CDR3 residues: CASSQGGGAGGPRNEQFF. The CDR3 bases are TGCGCCAGCAGCCAAGGGGGGGGTGCGGGAGGGCCGAGGAATGAGCAGTTCTTC.

This clonotype appeared many times. The chain employs TRBV6-1 and TRBJ1-3; D perhaps matches TRBD1 (5 bases). V was clipped by 6 bases and J by 0 bases, with 12 bases between them. The CDR3 consists of 15 residues. Germline CDR1 reads MNHNS; CDR2 reads SASEGT. CDR3 DNA sequence: TGTGCCAGCAGCGAGAGGGGTCCCTCTGGAAACACCATATATTTT. Residues: CASSERGPSGNTIYF.

Comments on this clonotype: A much more abundant neighbour one base away suggests this may be a read error. The genes are TRBV5-1 and TRBJ2-4; D gene ambiguous. The CDR3 extends over 16 amino acids. Trimming pared 3 bases from V and 2 bases from J, leaving 15 bases between. From germline, CDR1 is SGHRS and CDR2 YFSETQ. The CDR3 DNA reads as TGCGCCAGCAGCTCTGGACGGTTTGGGACCAAAAACATTCAGTACTTC. Protein: CASSSGRFGTKNIQYF.

The sample holds many counts of this clonotype. CDR3: CAISVRNRAGAYEQYF. The CDR3 region has the DNA TGTGCCATCAGCGTGAGGAACAGGGCAGGGGCTTACGAGCAGTACTTC. The V gene is TRBV10-3, the J gene TRBJ2-7; a possible D gene is TRBD1 (6 bases). V lost 6 bases and J lost 4, with 22 bases in between. In germline, CDR1 is ENHRY, CDR2 SYGVKD. CDR3 length: 16 amino acids.

This clonotype was observed at least ten times. The chain uses TRBV7-8 and TRBJ2-3, with TRBD2 matching over 11 bases. The length of the CDR3 is 14 residues. After removal of 4 bases from V and 9 bases from J, the junction contained 6 bases not matched to a gene. CDR1 SGHVS and CDR2 FQNEAQ come from the germline V gene. The CDR3 region has the DNA TGTGCCAGCAGCTCCGGGACTAGCGGAAGGACGCAGTATTTT. This sequence encodes CASSSGTSGRTQYF. The variable domain in full, completed from reference TRBV7-8 and TRBJ2-3, reads GAGVSQSPRYKVAKRGQDVALRCDPISGHVSLFWYQQALGQGPEFLTYFQNEAQLDKSGLPSDRFFAERPEGSVSTLKIQRTQQEDSAVYLCASSSGTSGRTQYFGPGTRLTVL.

This clonotype was counted at least ten times. The V gene is TRBV10-3, the J gene TRBJ1-2; D is unclear. This CDR3 is built from 13 residues. In germline, CDR1 is ENHRY, CDR2 SYGVKD. The V gene lost 5 bases and the J gene lost 0 bases, with 7 bases spanning the gap. The DNA of the CDR3 is TGTGCCATCAGTCGGGAGGCTAACTATGGCTACACCTTC. This encodes CAISREANYGYTF.

The chain is built from TRBV20-1 and TRBJ2-7; 16 bases fit TRBD2. J gave up 0 bases and V 6 bases, and 5 bases lay outside the gene matches. There are 16 residues in the CDR3. Germline V gives CDR1 DFQATT, CDR2 SNEGSKA (reference sequence). CDR3: CSAPGLAGGNSYEQYF. The CDR3 DNA reads as TGCAGTGCACCGGGACTAGCGGGGGGGAACTCCTACGAGCAGTACTTC.

Many counts were recorded for this clonotype. This chain joins TRBV29-1 and TRBJ1-1; TRBD1 might be the D (5 bases). This CDR3 contains 11 residues. The V gene lost 6 bases and the J gene lost 4 bases, with 9 bases spanning the gap. Germline V gene sequence: CDR1 SQVTM, CDR2 ANQGSEA. The CDR3 region is CSVGGFTEAFF. As DNA, the CDR3 is TGCAGCGTGGGGGGGTTCACTGAAGCTTTCTTT.

Ten or more counts support this clonotype. V and J are TRBV29-1 and TRBJ1-2; TRBD1 matches 10 bases. Trimming cost V 3 bases and J 0 bases; bases outside gene matches: 1. The CDR3 loop spans 14 amino acids. Germline V gives CDR1 SQVTM, CDR2 ANQGSEA. CDR3 nucleotide sequence: TGCAGCGTTGAGGACAGGGGGACTAACTATGGCTACACCTTC. Its protein is CSVEDRGTNYGYTF.

This clonotype came up many times. This chain connects TRBV29-1 to TRBJ2-3; D perhaps matches TRBD2 (5 bases). CDR3 length equals 16 residues. Trimming removed 4 bases from V and 0 bases from J, with 17 bases in between. Germline V gives CDR1 SQVTM, CDR2 ANQGSEA. The CDR3 sequence: CSVGPHRGRSTDTQYF. For the CDR3, the DNA is TGCAGCGTTGGCCCCCACCGGGGTAGGAGCACAGATACGCAGTATTTT.

This clonotype appeared many times. Mismatch with germline at one junction end may stem from a read error. The chain uses TRBV7-2 and TRBJ2-1; 13 nucleotides agree with TRBD2. CDR1 is SGHTA and CDR2 is FQGNSA in the germline V gene. The CDR3 runs 14 residues. Written as DNA, the CDR3 is TGTGCCAGCAGCGTAAGGGGGCTACTAGCGGGAGGGCTCTTC. It translates to CASSVRGLLAGGLF.

The table lists this clonotype with many counts. This sequence joins TRBV7-9 and TRBJ2-1; perhaps TRBD2 as D (5 bases). Germline lookup yields CDR1 SEHNR and CDR2 FQNEAQ (reference sequence). This CDR3 comprises 13 residues. The V end lost 6 bases, the J end lost 5 bases, and 11 bases lay between the germline ends. The chain's CDR3 is CASRSGNHNEQFF. The CDR3 DNA sequence: TGTGCCAGCAGGTCGGGAAACCACAATGAGCAGTTCTTC.

V and J are TRBV19 and TRBJ2-4; 7 bases are shared with TRBD2. The CDR3 spans 14 residues. With 5 bases clipped from V and 4 bases from J, the junction kept 5 bases outside the gene matches. Germline CDR1 LNHDA, CDR2 SQIVND (reference sequence). The CDR3 region has the DNA TGTGCCAGTAGTGCCGGGGGAGGGAAAAACATTCAGTACTTC. Amino acids: CASSAGGGKNIQYF. The variable domain in full, completed from reference TRBV19 and TRBJ2-4, reads DGGITQSPKYLFRKEGQNVTLSCEQNLNHDAMYWYRQDPGQGLRLIYYSQIVNDFQKGDIAEGYSVSREKKESFPLTVTSAQKNPTAFYLCASSAGGGKNIQYFGAGTRLSVL.

This clonotype was observed many times. The gene calls are TRBV2 and TRBJ2-7, with 8 bases fitting TRBD1. CDR3 length: 15 amino acids. V trimming: 2 bases; J trimming: 5 bases; junction bases outside the gene matches: 8. The germline CDR1 and CDR2 sequences are SNHLY and FYNNEI. The CDR3 sequence is CASSEKGDRNDEQYF. CDR3 coding DNA: TGTGCCAGCAGTGAAAAGGGGGACAGGAACGACGAGCAGTACTTC.

This clonotype has at least ten counts. The chain links TRBV29-1 to TRBJ2-7, with a weak D call TRBD1 (5 bases). Germline lookup yields CDR1 SQVTM and CDR2 ANQGSEA. The CDR3 runs to 12 residues. Trimming took 4 bases from V and 3 from J, leaving 10 bases between them. The CDR3 loop reads CSVVGLFYEQYF. CDR3 in DNA: TGCAGCGTTGTGGGGCTTTTCTACGAGCAGTACTTC.

This clonotype was detected many times. This chain links TRBV29-1 with TRBJ2-1; D unresolved. CDR3 size: 13 residues. Trimming shortened V by 3 bases and J by 4 bases, and 10 bases separated the two germline ends. CDR1 is SQVTM, CDR2 ANQGSEA, per germline. The CDR3 DNA is TGCAGCGTTGAGGCGGCGATTTACAATGAGCAGTTCTTC. This encodes CSVEAAIYNEQFF.

This clonotype was recorded at least ten times. The genes are TRBV20-1 and TRBJ2-5; perhaps TRBD2 as D (5 bases). The CDR3 has 14 amino acids. V was trimmed by 2 bases and J by 5 bases, leaving 15 bases between them. Germline CDR1 reads DFQATT; CDR2 reads SNEGSKA (reference sequence). CDR3 residues: CSARKPAAGETQYF. The CDR3 nucleotides are TGCAGTGCTAGAAAACCCGCGGCGGGCGAGACCCAGTACTTC.

This clonotype was seen many times. The chain combines TRBV12-3 or TRBV12-4 with TRBJ1-6, with a weak D call TRBD1 (5 bases). Trimming took off 3 bases at V and 9 bases at J, with 12 bases between the two ends. The CDR3 runs 14 residues. Here the CDR3 DNA reads TGTGCCAGCAGTTTTGGGATCGGGGCTTCACCCCTCCACTTT. Its protein is CASSFGIGASPLHF.